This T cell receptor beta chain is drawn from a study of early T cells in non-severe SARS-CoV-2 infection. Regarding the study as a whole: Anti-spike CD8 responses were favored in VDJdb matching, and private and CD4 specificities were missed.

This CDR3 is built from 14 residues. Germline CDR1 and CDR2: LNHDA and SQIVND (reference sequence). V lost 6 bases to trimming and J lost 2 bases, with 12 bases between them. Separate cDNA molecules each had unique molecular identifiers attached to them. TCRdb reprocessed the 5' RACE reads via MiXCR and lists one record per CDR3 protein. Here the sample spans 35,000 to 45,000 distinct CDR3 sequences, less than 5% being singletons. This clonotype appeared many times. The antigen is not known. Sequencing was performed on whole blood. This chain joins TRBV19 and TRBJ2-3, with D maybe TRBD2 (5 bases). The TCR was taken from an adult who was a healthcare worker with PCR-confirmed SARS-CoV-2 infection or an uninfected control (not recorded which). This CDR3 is CASREDSNTDTQYF. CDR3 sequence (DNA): TGTGCCAGTAGGGAGGATAGCAACACAGATACGCAGTATTTT.